These 30 T cell receptor beta chains share one sample of origin, sequenced in a study of T cells after yellow fever vaccination. TCRdb fed the 5' RACE reads into MiXCR, producing one record per CDR3 protein. The data hold a few hundred thousand distinct CDR3 sequences, with roughly 4.3% observed a single time. Sequenced material: PBMCs, taken 5 days after the yellow fever booster vaccination. The receptors stem from a man younger than 35 who received the YFV17D yellow fever vaccine.

This chain's CDR3 is CASSRFGGQLQETQYF. The CDR3 region has the DNA TGTGCCAGCAGCCGATTCGGTGGCCAACTCCAAGAGACCCAGTACTTC. V usage is TRBV7-9 and J usage is TRBJ2-5; D is ambiguous. The CDR3 contains 16 residues. Looked up from germline, CDR1 is SEHNR and CDR2 is FQNEAQ (reference sequence). Trimming cost V 5 bases and J 1 base, with 17 bases left between them.

The chain combines TRBV6-1 with TRBJ1-2, with 7 bases aligning to TRBD1. V dropped 4 bases and J dropped 6; count of bases not matched to a gene: 5. The CDR3 consists of 13 residues. Germline CDR1 is MNHNS and CDR2 is SASEGT. The CDR3 DNA reads TGTGCCAGCAGTGCCCAGACAGGGAATGGCTACACCTTC. Its translation: CASSAQTGNGYTF.

The rearrangement links TRBV29-1 to TRBJ2-5; either TRBD1 or TRBD2 may supply D (5 bases each). V lost 5 bases, J lost 2 bases, and 18 bases lay in between. Germline CDR1 reads SQVTM; CDR2 reads ANQGSEA. This CDR3 has 15 residues. CDR3 sequence reads: CSVKKGTSQQETQYF. The CDR3 nucleotides are TGCAGCGTTAAAAAGGGGACCTCACAGCAAGAGACCCAGTACTTC. The whole variable domain, filled in from reference TRBV29-1 and TRBJ2-5, reads SAVISQKPSRDICQRGTSLTIQCQVDSQVTMMFWYRQQPGQSLTLIATANQGSEATYESGFVIDKFPISRPNLTFSTLTVSNMSPEDSSIYLCSVKKGTSQQETQYFGPGTRLLVL.

This clonotype was observed at least ten times. J is TRBJ2-7 and V is TRBV7-9, with 8 bases lining up with TRBD1. J gave up 4 bases and V 5 bases, and 7 bases lay outside the gene matches. CDR1 SEHNR and CDR2 FQNEAQ come from the germline V gene (reference sequence). The CDR3 covers 14 residues. This CDR3 reads CASSPRDRSYEQYV. The CDR3 nucleotides are TGTGCCAGCAGCCCACGGGACAGGTCGTACGAGCAGTACGTC.

The chain couples TRBV3-1 to TRBJ2-1; 10 bases are a match to TRBD2. Losses at the gene ends were 5 bases for V and 9 bases for J; bases not matched to a gene: 7. The CDR3 has 14 amino acids. The V gene's germline CDR1 is LGHDT and CDR2 YNNKEL (reference sequence). The CDR3 spells CASSSGTSEGEQFF. In nucleotides, the CDR3 is TGTGCCAGCAGCTCCGGGACTAGCGAGGGTGAGCAGTTCTTC.

In nucleotides, the CDR3 is TGCAGCGTTGAGGGGACAGGGGCCTTTGGCTACACCTTC. This sequence encodes CSVEGTGAFGYTF. The chain is built from TRBV29-1 and TRBJ1-2; 10 bases agree with TRBD1. CDR3 length equals 13 residues. The V segment lost 3 bases and the J segment 7 bases; nucleotides outside the gene matches: 5. Per germline, CDR1 SQVTM and CDR2 ANQGSEA.

This clonotype was counted between two and nine times. The chain couples TRBV6-2 or TRBV6-3 to TRBJ2-7; 11 positions match TRBD2. Germline CDR1 and CDR2: MNHEY and SVGEGT. The CDR3 contains 17 residues. Unmatched junction bases numbered 10, after V lost 6 bases and J lost 0 bases. The CDR3 protein is CASRTRLAGTLSYEQYF. In DNA, the CDR3 is TGTGCCAGCAGAACCCGACTAGCGGGGACTCTCTCCTACGAGCAGTACTTC.

The genes are TRBV11-1 and TRBJ2-4; tentatively, D is TRBD1 or TRBD2 (5 bases each). Per the germline V gene, CDR1 is SGHAT and CDR2 is FQDESV (reference sequence). V shed 4 bases and J shed 7 bases, with 14 bases lying between them. The CDR3 totals 14 residues. CDR3 sequence (DNA): TGTGCCAGCAGCTCACCCGGGACCAGGAACATTCAGTACTTC. Translating it yields CASSSPGTRNIQYF.

This clonotype was seen a few times. This chain links TRBV5-1 with TRBJ2-3, with D unclear. This CDR3 is built from 15 residues. Germline CDR1 and CDR2: SGHRS and YFSETQ. The V end lost 0 bases, the J end lost 2 bases, and 10 bases lay between the germline ends. The CDR3 region has the DNA TGCGCCAGCAGCTTGGCATGGTTAAACACAGATACGCAGTATTTT. This sequence encodes CASSLAWLNTDTQYF.

This clonotype was observed at least ten times. The DNA for the CDR3 is TGTGCCAGCAGCGGGGGGGGAGAGACCCAGTACTTC. Translating it yields CASSGGGETQYF. This rearrangement joins TRBV7-2 to TRBJ2-5, with 7 nucleotides matching TRBD2. Germline V gene sequence: CDR1 SGHTA, CDR2 FQGNSA. This CDR3 region has 12 residues. After removal of 5 bases from V and 4 bases from J, the junction contained 1 base not matched to a gene.

In its sample, this clonotype was seen many times. The genes are TRBV18 and TRBJ1-5; a weak D match, TRBD1 (5 bases). Trimming took off 3 bases at V and 9 bases at J, with 15 bases between the two ends. This CDR3 is built from 14 residues. CDR1 and CDR2 from the germline V gene are KGHSH and LQKENI. The DNA for the CDR3 is TGTGCCAGCTCACCCGATAGGGGTCAGCGGCCCCAGCATTTT. Encoded protein: CASSPDRGQRPQHF.

In DNA form, the CDR3 reads TGTGCCAGCAGCCAAGGGGGGACAGGGGTGGTCCAGCCCCAGCATTTT. Protein product: CASSQGGTGVVQPQHF. This chain uses TRBV4-2 with TRBJ1-5; 10 bases fit TRBD1. CDR3 length: 16 amino acids. Trimming cost V 1 base and J 7 bases; bases outside gene matches: 7. Per the germline V gene, CDR1 is LGHNA and CDR2 is YNFKEQ.

Many counts were recorded for this clonotype. V usage is TRBV5-1 and J usage is TRBJ2-7; D is uncertain. Between the trimmed V and J ends, which lost 3 bases and 0 bases, there was a span of 10 bases. The CDR3 is 14 amino acids. Germline CDR1 and CDR2: SGHRS and YFSETQ. CDR3 sequence reads: CASSSDGSSYEQYF. CDR3 in DNA: TGCGCCAGCAGCTCGGACGGATCCTCCTACGAGCAGTACTTC. Full variable domain (remainder filled in from reference TRBV5-1 and TRBJ2-7): KAGVTQTPRYLIKTRGQQVTLSCSPISGHRSVSWYQQTPGQGLQFLFEYFSETQRNKGNFPGRFSGRQFSNSRSEMNVSTLELGDSALYLCASSSDGSSYEQYFGPGTRLTVT.

This clonotype was detected only a few times. The chain combines TRBV11-2 with TRBJ2-5; D is uncertain. V dropped 1 base and J dropped 5 bases, with 5 bases sitting between them. The CDR3 runs to 12 residues. Germline-derived CDR1 and CDR2 are SGHAT and FQNNGV. The CDR3, as DNA: TGTGCCAGCAGCTTAGTTTACGAGACCCAGTACTTC. Protein: CASSLVYETQYF.

The rearrangement joins TRBV5-6 to TRBJ2-5; TRBD2 is a possible D gene (7 bases). The V end was cut by 0 bases, the J end by 5 bases, with 14 bases between. The CDR3 runs to 15 residues. Germline V gene sequence: CDR1 SGHDT, CDR2 YYEEEE. The CDR3: CASSLVQGGGETQYF. DNA for the CDR3: TGTGCCAGCAGCTTGGTACAGGGAGGGGGGGAGACCCAGTACTTC.

In its sample, this clonotype was seen a few times. This chain connects TRBV20-1 to TRBJ1-1; D is possibly TRBD1 (5 bases). Per germline, CDR1 DFQATT and CDR2 SNEGSKA (reference sequence). The CDR3 runs to 9 residues. With 8 bases removed from V and 11 bases from J, the gap between germline ends came to 12 bases. CDR3 DNA sequence: TGCAGTTTACGGGACGGGGCTTTCTTT. Protein sequence: CSLRDGAFF.

This clonotype has more than one count but fewer than ten. V is TRBV12-3 or TRBV12-4 and J is TRBJ1-2; D is ambiguous. V dropped 3 bases and J dropped 4 bases, with 9 bases sitting between them. The CDR3 totals 13 residues. The chain's CDR3 is CASSFLGSYGYTF. For the CDR3, the DNA is TGTGCCAGCAGTTTCCTGGGGAGCTATGGCTACACCTTC.

The chain employs TRBV7-9 and TRBJ1-1; TRBD1 aligns across 10 bases. J was trimmed by 0 bases and V by 1 base; bases with no gene match: 8. The germline V gene encodes CDR1 SEHNR and CDR2 FQNEAQ (reference sequence). The CDR3 is made up of 18 amino acids. The CDR3 DNA is TGTGCCAGCAGCTTAGTCGGGACAGGGGCGAGGATGAACACTGAAGCTTTCTTT. Protein product: CASSLVGTGARMNTEAFF.

This clonotype was detected only a few times. The V gene is TRBV6-6, the J gene TRBJ2-7; D is uncertain. The V gene's germline CDR1 is MNHNY and CDR2 SVGAGI (reference sequence). V shed 3 bases and J shed 5 bases, with 8 bases lying between them. The CDR3 extends over 12 amino acids. The CDR3 DNA reads TGTGCCAGCAGTTATGGGGTCAACGAGCAGTACTTC. This gives the protein CASSYGVNEQYF.

This clonotype was picked up a small number of times. The chain combines TRBV7-2 with TRBJ1-2; D is perhaps TRBD1 (5 bases). The ends were cut back, 5 bases at V and 3 bases at J, with 19 bases in the middle. CDR3 length equals 16 residues. CDR1 and CDR2 (germline): SGHTA, FQGNSA. The CDR3 sequence is CASSPLAIGTDYGYTF. In DNA form, the CDR3 reads TGTGCCAGCAGCCCCTTAGCAATCGGGACGGACTATGGCTACACCTTC.

The sample holds a few counts of this clonotype. The V gene is TRBV6-5, the J gene TRBJ1-2; D is possibly TRBD1 (6 bases). V was cut by 11 bases and J by 8 bases, with 21 bases left in between. From germline, CDR1 is MNHEY and CDR2 SVGAGI. The CDR3 loop spans 13 amino acids. CDR3 residues: CASRRDTNGGYTF. The CDR3 DNA sequence: TGTGCCTCGAGGCGGGACACAAACGGGGGCTACACCTTC.

The CDR3 DNA reads as TGCAGTGCTAGAGATCGGAAGGGTCGGTTCGACGAGCAGTACTTC. Its protein is CSARDRKGRFDEQYF. The V call is TRBV20-1, the J call TRBJ2-7; D gene ambiguous. The CDR3 totals 15 residues. V dropped 0 bases and J dropped 5 bases, with 17 bases sitting between them. Germline loops: CDR1 DFQATT, CDR2 SNEGSKA (reference sequence).

At least ten counts were recorded for this clonotype. The rearrangement links TRBV2 to TRBJ2-1; TRBD1 is a possible D gene (5 bases). V was cut by 6 bases and J by 0 bases, with 15 bases left in between. CDR1 is SNHLY and CDR2 is FYNNEI in the germline V gene. The CDR3 length is 16 residues. CDR3 sequence reads: CASRAKRGYSYNEQFF. The CDR3 DNA reads TGTGCCAGCAGGGCAAAAAGGGGTTACTCCTACAATGAGCAGTTCTTC.

This clonotype has just a few counts. The chain carries TRBV4-1 and TRBJ2-3; 7 nucleotides agree with TRBD2. This CDR3 is built from 15 residues. V was pared by 5 bases and J by 5 bases, with 10 bases of the junction left unmatched. Germline V lookup: CDR1 MGHRA, CDR2 YSYEKL. CDR3 region: CASSTRTRSGDTQYF. CDR3 bases: TGCGCCAGCAGCACGCGGACTAGATCAGGAGATACGCAGTATTTT.

This rearrangement joins TRBV5-1 to TRBJ2-1; D gene uncertain. Germline-derived CDR1 and CDR2 are SGHRS and YFSETQ. Trimming removed 3 bases at V and 0 bases at J, with 16 bases between. The CDR3 is 17 residues long. Here the CDR3 DNA reads TGCGCCAGCAGCTCAACGCCCTGGCTAGACTCCTACAATGAGCAGTTCTTC. This codes for CASSSTPWLDSYNEQFF.

At least ten counts were recorded for this clonotype. This chain joins TRBV28 and TRBJ2-5; 8 bases fit TRBD1. Germline lookup yields CDR1 MDHEN and CDR2 SYDVKM. The CDR3 has 14 residues. V shed 2 bases, J shed 5 bases, and the junction held 4 bases outside the gene matches. CDR3 bases: TGTGCCAGCAGTTTACAGGGGGCATCGGAGACCCAGTACTTC. Amino acids: CASSLQGASETQYF.

The chain recombines TRBV6-5 with TRBJ2-1; perhaps TRBD2 as D (5 bases). CDR3 length equals 13 residues. V was clipped by 7 bases and J by 2 bases, with 9 bases between them. Germline values: CDR1 MNHEY, CDR2 SVGAGI. CDR3 residues: CASTPGAYNEQFF. The CDR3 DNA follows: TGTGCCAGCACCCCCGGGGCCTACAATGAGCAGTTCTTC.

The chain is built from TRBV27 and TRBJ2-2; 8 bases are shared with TRBD1. V was clipped by 5 bases and J by 4 bases; unmatched bases: 9. From germline, CDR1 is MNHEY and CDR2 SMNVEV (reference sequence). This CDR3 comprises 16 residues. CDR3 protein: CASSPRGPFITGELFF. The DNA of the CDR3 is TGTGCCAGCAGTCCCAGGGGGCCATTTATCACCGGGGAGCTGTTTTTT.

This clonotype appeared a few times. The V and J genes are TRBV2 and TRBJ1-6; 8 bases agree with TRBD1. Germline trimming cut 9 bases from V and 0 bases from J; bases unmatched to any gene: 16. This CDR3 is built from 19 residues. Germline V gene sequence: CDR1 SNHLY, CDR2 FYNNEI. DNA of the CDR3: TGTGCCAGTTCTTACGGCCCCGGGACAGGCAACTCCTATAATTCACCCCTCCACTTT. Residues: CASSYGPGTGNSYNSPLHF.

This clonotype was counted ten times or more. The chain recombines TRBV20-1 with TRBJ1-6, with no clear D. The V gene's germline CDR1 is DFQATT and CDR2 SNEGSKA (reference sequence). Trimming stripped 3 bases from V and 11 bases from J, with 8 bases between. This CDR3 has 11 residues. The CDR3 DNA is TGCAGTGCTAGTGAGGGAACACCCCTCCACTTT. Protein sequence: CSASEGTPLHF.